A selection of T cell receptor beta chains follows, all from one sample in a study of technical replicates of blood from a handful of donors. Generated by immunoSEQ multiplex PCR, the TCRdb table keeps only in-frame clones and is missing some. The sample carries about 73,000 clones, 93% recorded once. The material sequenced was T cells isolated from PBMCs. The source is a human donor in good health. Both conserved end residues are part of each CDR3. Each record gives: J gene, V gene, clone size, D gene, CDR3 DNA, CDR3 protein. A D gene is named only where the DNA matches it firmly. Clone size is shown for a subset of rows, as once, few, many or a class of expanded clone.

>TRBJ1-4|TRBV15|NA|NA
TGTGCCACCAGCAGAGATCTCAGGGCAACTAATGAAAAACTGTTTTTT
CATSRDLRATNEKLFF
>TRBJ2-7|TRBV11-2|NA|NA
TGTGCCAGCAGCGTAACCGGGACATTCGAGCAGTACTTC
CASSVTGTFEQYF
>TRBJ2-4|TRBV7-3|NA|TRBD1
TGTGCCAGCAGCCCCGGGACAGGGGTTGTCAAAAACATTCAGTACTTC
CASSPGTGVVKNIQYF
>TRBJ2-2|TRBV7-2|once|NA
TGTGCCAGCAGCTTATTACCACAGGGTTTTGGCGGGGAGCTGTTTTTT
CASSLLPQGFGGELFF
>TRBJ1-2|TRBV11-2|NA|TRBD1
TGTGCCAGCAGGTCACCGGGACAGCAGAGTGGCTACACCTTC
CASRSPGQQSGYTF
>TRBJ1-2|TRBV4-1|NA|NA
TGCGCCAGCAGCCAAGATCTAGACAGTTGGGGCTATGGCTACACCTTC
CASSQDLDSWGYGYTF
>TRBJ2-5|TRBV6-5|NA|TRBD2
TGTGCCAGCAGTTATTCCCAACTAGCGGAAGAGACCCAGTACTTC
CASSYSQLAEETQYF
>TRBJ2-7|TRBV14|NA|NA
TGTGCCAGCAGCCAGCGGGACTTCTTAAGCTCCTACGAGCAGTACTTC
CASSQRDFLSSYEQYF
>TRBJ2-1|TRBV27|NA|TRBD1
TGTGCCAGCAGTCCGAATACCGGGACAGGATTAGGCTCCTACAATGAGCAGTTCTTC
CASSPNTGTGLGSYNEQFF
>TRBJ1-5|TRBV30|NA|NA
TGTGCCTGGAGTCGGGGTGTCGGCAATCAGCCCCAGCATTTT
CAWSRGVGNQPQHF
>TRBJ2-7|TRBV5-1|NA|TRBD2
TGCGCCAGCAGCTTTAGCGGGAGGGATCCCTACGAGCAGTACTTC
CASSFSGRDPYEQYF
>TRBJ1-3|TRBV19|NA|NA
TGTGCCAGTAGTATAGTCCTCAGTGGAAACACCATATATTTT
CASSIVLSGNTIYF
>TRBJ1-1|TRBV14|NA|TRBD1
TGTGCCAGCGTAAGAGGGGGCGCTGGGTCCACTGAAGCTTTCTTT
CASVRGGAGSTEAFF
>TRBJ2-7|TRBV4-2|NA|NA
TGTGCCAGCAGCCAAGGACCAGACAGTACCGAGCAGTACTTC
CASSQGPDSTEQYF
>TRBJ1-1|TRBV2|NA|TRBD1
TGTGCCAGCAGTGCGCGACAGGGAAACACTGAAGCTTTCTTT
CASSARQGNTEAFF
>TRBJ2-1|TRBV5-8|NA|TRBD1
TGTGCCAGCACTTGGACAGGGCAAATCTACAATGAGCAGTTCTTC
CASTWTGQIYNEQFF
>TRBJ2-2|TRBV6-1|NA|NA
TGTGCCAGCAGTGGGCGAGGCAGGACTACCGGGGAGCTGTTTTTT
CASSGRGRTTGELFF
>TRBJ1-2|TRBV28|NA|NA
TGTGCCAGCAGTTTACCCGGAGCTAACTATGGCTACACCTTC
CASSLPGANYGYTF
>TRBJ2-7|TRBV4-2|NA|TRBD1
TGTGCCAGCAGCCTAAGTCCGGGACAGGGGGCCTACGAGCAGTACTTC
CASSLSPGQGAYEQYF
>TRBJ1-1|TRBV27|NA|TRBD1
TGTGCCAGCAGGAGTGGGACAGGGAGGGCTGAAGCTTTCTTT
CASRSGTGRAEAFF
>TRBJ1-6|TRBV9|NA|NA
TGTGCCAGCAGCGATGCTAGGGGCAATTCACCCCTCCACTTT
CASSDARGNSPLHF
>TRBJ2-7|TRBV9|once|NA
TGTGCCAGCAGCGTAGGTCCGTCCTACGAGCAGTACTTC
CASSVGPSYEQYF
>TRBJ2-5|TRBV11-2|NA|NA
TGTGCCAGCAGCTTAGATGCAGGGAGGGAGACCCAGTACTTC
CASSLDAGRETQYF
>TRBJ1-3|TRBV7-9|NA|TRBD1
TGTGCCAGCAGGTCGGGACAGTACTCTGGAAACACCATATATTTT
CASRSGQYSGNTIYF
>TRBJ2-1|TRBV7-6|NA|NA
TGTGCCAGCAGCTTAGGGGTCGGTTCAGGGGCCTACAATGAGCAGTTCTTC
CASSLGVGSGAYNEQFF
>TRBJ1-1|TRBV11-2|NA|NA
TGTGCCAGCAGCCTAAGAGTGAACACTGAAGCTTTCTTT
CASSLRVNTEAFF
>TRBJ1-2|TRBV6-1|NA|NA
TGTGCCAGCAGTGACCCGCGACAGGTCCACTTTTATGGCTACACCTTC
CASSDPRQVHFYGYTF
>TRBJ2-2|TRBV4-1|NA|TRBD2
TGCGCCAGCAGCCAAGGGCTCCGTGGCGGGAGAGGCAACACCGGGGAGCTGTTTTTT
CASSQGLRGGRGNTGELFF
>TRBJ1-2|TRBV6-4|NA|NA
TGTGCCAGCAGTGCCTGGGGGGGCGGAAACTATGGCTACACCTTC
CASSAWGGGNYGYTF
>TRBJ1-1|TRBV6-1|NA|NA
TGTGCCAGCCTTAGGAACACTGAAGCTTTCTTT
CASLRNTEAFF
>TRBJ2-2|TRBV2|NA|TRBD1
TGTGCCAAAAGACAGGGGGCGCGTACCGGGGAGCTGTTTTTT
CAKRQGARTGELFF
>TRBJ1-5|TRBV5-6|NA|TRBD1
TGTGCCAGCAGCCGGGAGGGGGCTCAGCCCCAGCATTTT
CASSREGAQPQHF
>TRBJ2-4|TRBV18|NA|NA
TGTGCCAGCTCACCTGGTGCGGCCGGGAACATTCAGTACTTC
CASSPGAAGNIQYF
>TRBJ2-2|TRBV30|NA|TRBD2
TGTGCCTGGACCAGCGGGGGGGGAGTCGTCACCGGGGAGCTGTTTTTT
CAWTSGGGVVTGELFF
>TRBJ2-7|TRBV28|NA|NA
TGTGCCAGCAGTTTGGGTCGAGGGCCAGTATCCTACGAGCAGTACTTC
CASSLGRGPVSYEQYF
>TRBJ1-1|TRBV5-1|NA|NA
TGCGCCAGCAGCTTAGGACAGTTCACTGAAGCTTTCTTT
CASSLGQFTEAFF
>TRBJ1-2|TRBV11-2|NA|TRBD1
TGTGCCAGCAGCTTAGCGGGGACAGGGGCATATGGCTACACCTTC
CASSLAGTGAYGYTF
>TRBJ1-1|TRBV30|NA|NA
TGTGCCTGGAGTGTAAACAGGGAGGGTGAAGCTTTCTTT
CAWSVNREGEAFF
>TRBJ2-2|TRBV7-9|NA|NA
TGTGCCAGCAGCTCCCCCCTTGGGACTTCGAACACCGGGGAGCTGTTTTTT
CASSSPLGTSNTGELFF
>TRBJ1-2|TRBV7-9|NA|NA
TGTGCCAGCAGCTTATCGGGGACTCTCGGTGGCTACACCTTC
CASSLSGTLGGYTF
>TRBJ2-3|TRBV6-6|NA|TRBD1
TGTGCCAGCAGCCCGGGACAGGAGGTGGATACGCAGTATTTT
CASSPGQEVDTQYF
>TRBJ2-7|TRBV5-4|NA|TRBD2
TGTGCCAGCAGCTACCCTACTAGCGGGGGGACCTACGAGCAGTACTTC
CASSYPTSGGTYEQYF
>TRBJ2-7|TRBV25-1|NA|TRBD2
TGTGCCAGCAGTGGGGCGGGGGGGCTCTACGAGCAGTACTTC
CASSGAGGLYEQYF
>TRBJ1-2|TRBV2|NA|TRBD1
TGTGCCAGCAGTGTGTCCAGGGGGAACTATGGCTACACCTTC
CASSVSRGNYGYTF
>TRBJ1-4|TRBV19|once|TRBD1
TGTGCCACCAAGACAGGGGGAGAAGTGGCTAATGAAAAACTGTTTTTT
CATKTGGEVANEKLFF
>TRBJ2-7|TRBV7-9|NA|TRBD2
TGTGCCAGCAGCTTCTCACGGGAGGGCCCCGAGCAGTACTTC
CASSFSREGPEQYF
>TRBJ1-1|TRBV4-1|NA|NA
TGCGCCAGCAGCCAAGGATCGTACGTCGGGGGGCCTGGCGTAGCTTTCTTT
CASSQGSYVGGPGVAFF
>TRBJ2-3|TRBV4-1|NA|TRBD1
TGCGCCAGCGGCCAAAGCAGGGGGCGCAGGGGCACAGATACGCAGTATTTT
CASGQSRGRRGTDTQYF
>TRBJ2-2|TRBV6-4|NA|TRBD2
TGTGCCAGCAGTCCTCATACTAGCGGGGTTACCGGGGAGCTGTTTTTT
CASSPHTSGVTGELFF
>TRBJ2-3|TRBV5-6|NA|TRBD2
TGTGCCAGCAGCTTGGGACTAGCTTCAGATACGCAGTATTTT
CASSLGLASDTQYF
>TRBJ1-6|TRBV5-1|NA|TRBD1
TGCGCCAGCAGCCTTCGACAGGGAAATTCACCCCTCCACTTT
CASSLRQGNSPLHF
>TRBJ2-1|TRBV18|NA|TRBD2
TGTGCCAGCTCACCGCAGCGGGGGAGGCACAATGAGCAGTTCTTC
CASSPQRGRHNEQFF
>TRBJ1-1|TRBV10-1|few|NA
TGCGCCAGTCAACAGGGTCCGAACACTGAAGCTTTCTTT
CASQQGPNTEAFF
>TRBJ2-3|TRBV7-9|NA|NA
TGTGCCAGCAGCCCCCGGCGAGGTAGCACAGATACGCAGTATTTT
CASSPRRGSTDTQYF